This T cell receptor beta chain originates from a study of cytomegalovirus exposure and HLA in healthy donors. Study-level points and caveats: Later analysis reportedly placed an Asian-associated ancestry cluster below the roughly 680-donor mean in N-insertions. Clonal expansion, a later analysis showed, was greater in HLA-associated TCR beta chains than in equally common others.

This CDR3 contains 13 residues. CDR1 and CDR2 from the germline V gene are GTSNPN and SVGIG (reference sequence). As regards this clone: Its antigen is undetermined.

Researchers ran the PCR with 60 Vbeta and 13 Jbeta primers. Method: immunoSEQ multiplex PCR; TCRdb's copy keeps in-frame clones and lacks some. This table holds 140,000 to 150,000 clones, about 80% found once. The source is an older woman in good health and CMV-seropositive. The chain links TRBV30 to TRBJ2-5; D possibly corresponds to TRBD2 (5 bases). The end of the DNA is better explained by TRBJ2-7, so the J call may be wrong. Material: PBMCs. The CDR3, as DNA: TGTGCGGGGAGACGAGGGTTTGGCTACGAGCAGTACTTC. Amino acids: CAGRRGFGYEQYF.